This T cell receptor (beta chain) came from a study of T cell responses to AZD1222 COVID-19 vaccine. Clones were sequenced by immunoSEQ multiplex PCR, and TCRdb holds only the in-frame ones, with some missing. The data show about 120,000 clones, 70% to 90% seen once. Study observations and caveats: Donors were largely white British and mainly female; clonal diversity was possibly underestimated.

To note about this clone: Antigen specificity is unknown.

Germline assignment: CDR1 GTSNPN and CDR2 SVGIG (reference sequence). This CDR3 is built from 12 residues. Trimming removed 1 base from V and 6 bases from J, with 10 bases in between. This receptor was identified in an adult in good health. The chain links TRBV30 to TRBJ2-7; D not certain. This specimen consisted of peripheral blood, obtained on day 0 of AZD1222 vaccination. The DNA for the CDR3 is TGTGCCTGGAGTGGGCAGGCACGCGAGCAGTACTTC. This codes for CAWSGQAREQYF.